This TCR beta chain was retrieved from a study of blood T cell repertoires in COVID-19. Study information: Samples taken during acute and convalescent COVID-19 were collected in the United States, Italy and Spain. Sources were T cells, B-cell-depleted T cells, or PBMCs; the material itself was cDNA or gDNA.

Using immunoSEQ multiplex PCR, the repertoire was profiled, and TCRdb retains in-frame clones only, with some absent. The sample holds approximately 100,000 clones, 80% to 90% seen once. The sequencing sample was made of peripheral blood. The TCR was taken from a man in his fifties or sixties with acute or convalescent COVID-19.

This CDR3 is CASRLAGPFDTQYF. In DNA, the CDR3 is TGTGCCAGCAGACTAGCGGGGCCGTTCGATACGCAGTATTTT. The genes are TRBV6-5 and TRBJ2-3; the match to TRBD2 covers 10 bases. After removal of 6 bases from V and 6 bases from J, the junction contained 6 bases not matched to a gene. This CDR3 is 14 amino acids long. The germline V gene has CDR1 MNHEY and CDR2 SVGAGI.